The clone carrying this TCR beta chain was counted at least ten times. The antigen is undetermined. The CDR3 extends over 16 amino acids. V was clipped by 2 bases and J by 1 base, with 15 bases between them. CDR1 KGHSH and CDR2 LQKENI come from the germline V gene. From the 5' RACE reads, TCRdb called clonotypes with MiXCR, one entry per CDR3 protein. The sample yields under 300,000 distinct CDR3 sequences, 6.9% seen once. The sample belongs to a study of T cells after yellow fever vaccination. Study details: SMART-Seq v4 Ultra Low Input prepared the low-cell-number fractions.

Study-wide results and caveats: The study noted that FACS-sorted repertoires could contain abundant clonotypes contaminating from the bulk population. Post-booster repertoires contained most primary-vaccination clones again (about 96% CD4, over 70% CD8).

The source is a man aged 30-40 years who received the YFV17D yellow fever vaccine. The chain links TRBV18 to TRBJ2-7; TRBD2 might be the D (5 bases). Sequenced material: CD4+ T cells sorted from PBMCs, taken 15 days after the yellow fever booster vaccination. CDR3 DNA: TGTGCCAGCTCACCAAAATCGGGATCACATTCCTACGAGCAGTACTTC. This codes for CASSPKSGSHSYEQYF.